These 19 T cell receptor beta chains were sequenced from one sample in a study of vaccination and CD4 T cells after COVID-19. Their antigens are not known. The Oncomine TCR Beta short-read assay was applied to DNA of cultured CD4+ T cells. Via MiXCR, TCRdb re-called the PCR reads, giving one row per CDR3 protein. This table holds some 8,900 distinct CDR3 sequences, 35% to 50% found once. Regarding treatment: approximately 9-day PBMC culture with coronavirus spike peptide pools or control peptides (ViraFEST assay). From the unexposed donor, CD4+ T cells were collected ahead of the COVID-19 pandemic (2011-2018). The sequenced sample was CD4+ T cells from blood, cultured in vitro. These receptors all stem from a human donor in good health.

V gene TRBV28 combines with J gene TRBJ2-7; TRBD1 matches 7 bases. Germline CDR1 MDHEN, CDR2 SYDVKM. This CDR3 comprises 14 residues. Losses at the gene ends were 2 bases for V and 2 bases for J; bases not matched to a gene: 3. In DNA, the CDR3 is TGTGCCAGCAGTTTAGTAGGACAGGCCTACGAGCAGTACTTC. This sequence encodes CASSLVGQAYEQYF.

This clonotype was picked up one time. J is TRBJ1-1 and V is TRBV20-1; no firm D call. The CDR3 spans 12 residues. Trimming cost V 3 bases and J 0 bases, with 5 bases left between them. Germline values: CDR1 DFQATT, CDR2 SNEGSKA (reference sequence). As DNA, the CDR3 is TGCAGTGCTAGTCCCCTGAACACTGAAGCTTTCTTT. As protein: CSASPLNTEAFF.

This clonotype was seen a few times. The chain is built from TRBV19 and TRBJ1-5; 11 bases are shared with TRBD1. Trimming cost V 7 bases and J 13 bases; bases outside gene matches: 6. This CDR3 region has 12 residues. Germline V lookup: CDR1 LNHDA, CDR2 SQIVND (reference sequence). The CDR3: CASNVGQGEQHF. The DNA of the CDR3 is TGTGCCAGTAACGTGGGACAGGGGGAGCAGCATTTT.

The chain is built from TRBV11-2 and TRBJ1-6; no clear D. The V end was cut by 4 bases, the J end by 4 bases, with 8 bases between. There are 14 residues in the CDR3. Germline-derived CDR1 and CDR2 are SGHAT and FQNNGV. CDR3 sequence: CASSSRRYNSPLHF. The CDR3 DNA sequence: TGTGCCAGCAGCTCCCGACGGTATAATTCACCCCTCCACTTT.

This rearrangement joins TRBV12-3 or TRBV12-4 to TRBJ2-1; 11 bases align to TRBD2. The V and J ends lost 3 bases and 10 bases, in that order; junction bases with no gene match: 5. The CDR3 covers 14 residues. CDR3 coding DNA: TGTGCCAGCAGTTTTAGCGGGGGGGCACAGGAGCAGTTCTTC. This gives the protein CASSFSGGAQEQFF.

This clonotype turned up a few times. The rearrangement joins TRBV21-1 to TRBJ1-1; TRBD1, as called in the table, went unchecked against the DNA. TRBV21-1 is a listed pseudogene. The CDR3 covers 19 residues. CDR3: CASSKRPRGVSIMNTEAFF. As DNA, the CDR3 is TGTGCCAGCAGCAAACGTCCTCGGGGGGTATCTATCATGAACACTGAAGCTTTCTTT.

J is TRBJ1-5 and V is TRBV20-1, with D possibly TRBD1 on 5 matching bases. The CDR3 length is 13 residues. Germline loops: CDR1 DFQATT, CDR2 SNEGSKA (reference sequence). V was pared by 6 bases and J by 7 bases, with 16 bases between. CDR3 in amino acids: CSAGSGTRQPQHF. CDR3 DNA: TGCAGTGCGGGTTCCGGGACCCGGCAGCCCCAGCATTTT.

This clonotype was detected only a few times. The V gene is TRBV2, the J gene TRBJ1-2; possible D gene TRBD1, 5 bases. This CDR3 is 14 amino acids long. Germline lookup yields CDR1 SNHLY and CDR2 FYNNEI. Trimming shortened V by 7 bases and J by 6 bases, and 18 bases separated the two germline ends. The DNA of the CDR3 is TGTGCCAGCAAGGGAGGTAGGGGCTGGGATGGCTACACCTTC. Amino acid sequence: CASKGGRGWDGYTF.

In its sample, this clonotype is large (0.1 to 1%). The chain carries TRBV7-2 and TRBJ2-1; 11 bases are shared with TRBD2. Trimming removed 5 bases from V and 1 base from J; junction bases left unmatched: 7. The CDR3 length is 17 residues. The germline CDR1 and CDR2 sequences are SGHTA and FQGNSA. CDR3 loop: CASSALAGGSSYNEQFF. The CDR3, as DNA: TGTGCCAGCAGCGCTCTAGCGGGGGGCAGTTCCTACAATGAGCAGTTCTTC.

The V and J genes are TRBV11-1 and TRBJ1-5; 8 bases match TRBD1. The CDR3 is 14 amino acids. V lost 3 bases to trimming and J lost 5 bases; unmatched junction nucleotides: 3. Germline CDR1 and CDR2: SGHAT and FQDESV (reference sequence). CDR3 in amino acids: CASSFSTGDQPQHF. For the CDR3, the DNA is TGTGCCAGCAGCTTTTCGACAGGGGATCAGCCCCAGCATTTT.

The sample holds a few counts of this clonotype. The chain links TRBV2 to TRBJ2-5; 8 nucleotides align to TRBD1. The germline gives CDR1 SNHLY, CDR2 FYNNEI. The CDR3 is made up of 14 amino acids. Trimming cost V 9 bases and J 4 bases; bases outside gene matches: 10. The CDR3 region is CARRLNTGGETQYF. The CDR3 DNA sequence: TGTGCCAGACGGCTGAACACAGGGGGAGAGACCCAGTACTTC.

This clonotype was detected only once. This chain uses TRBV5-1 with TRBJ2-7, with D possibly being TRBD1 (6 bases). V lost 8 bases and J lost 7, with 16 bases in between. The CDR3 is 12 amino acids. CDR1 is SGHRS, CDR2 YFSETQ, per germline. This CDR3 reads CARRDGGLEQYF. CDR3 in DNA: TGCGCCAGACGAGATGGGGGCCTAGAGCAGTACTTC.

This chain connects TRBV5-1 to TRBJ2-3; D remains ambiguous. CDR1 is SGHRS, CDR2 YFSETQ, per germline. The CDR3 consists of 13 residues. V gave up 4 bases and J gave up 4 bases, with 10 bases separating them. CDR3 nucleotides: TGCGCCAGCAGCGAGAGGACGGCAGATACGCAGTATTTT. This translates into CASSERTADTQYF.

This clonotype occurred a few times. The V gene is TRBV15, the J gene TRBJ2-5; a weak D match, TRBD2 (6 bases). Trimming pared 1 base from V and 1 base from J, leaving 13 bases between. CDR1 LNHNV and CDR2 YYDKDF come from the germline V gene (reference sequence). This CDR3 contains 16 residues. The CDR3 DNA reads as TGTGCCACCAGCAGAGCCCGAGGGACTGTCCAAGAGACCCAGTACTTC. Its translation: CATSRARGTVQETQYF.

This clonotype was detected only a few times. This chain connects TRBV20-1 to TRBJ1-5, with TRBD1 matching over 8 bases. Germline V gives CDR1 DFQATT, CDR2 SNEGSKA (reference sequence). The CDR3 extends over 14 amino acids. V was clipped by 6 bases and J by 6 bases; unmatched bases: 10. The CDR3 region is CSAQNRGTLQPQHF. In nucleotides, the CDR3 is TGCAGTGCCCAGAACAGGGGGACCCTTCAGCCCCAGCATTTT.

The J gene is TRBJ2-7, the V gene TRBV27, with 12 bases that match TRBD2. The CDR3 length is 16 residues. Germline lookup yields CDR1 MNHEY and CDR2 SMNVEV (reference sequence). The V and J ends lost 6 bases and 3 bases, in that order; junction bases with no gene match: 9. DNA for the CDR3: TGTGCCAGCAGGGAGAAACTAGCGGGGGGTTTCTACGAGCAGTACTTC. This translates into CASREKLAGGFYEQYF.

This clonotype was counted only a few times. The genes are TRBV6-1 and TRBJ1-1, with 9 bases lining up with TRBD1. The CDR3 has 15 amino acids. V was pared by 7 bases and J by 1 base, with 7 bases of the junction left unmatched. Germline CDR1 is MNHNS and CDR2 is SASEGT. CDR3 amino acids: CASTPRTGENTEAFF. Written as DNA, the CDR3 is TGTGCCAGCACCCCTAGGACAGGGGAGAACACTGAAGCTTTCTTT.

This chain uses TRBV15 with TRBJ2-3; no clear D gene. Trimming took off 3 bases at V and 5 bases at J, with 9 bases between the two ends. The V gene's germline CDR1 is LNHNV and CDR2 YYDKDF (reference sequence). CDR3 size: 13 residues. CDR3 bases: TGTGCCACCAGCAGGGTTCTCGAAGATACGCAGTATTTT. Its protein product is CATSRVLEDTQYF.

This clonotype has only a few counts. The chain links TRBV7-8 to TRBJ2-5; possible D gene TRBD2, 6 bases. Trimming took 4 bases from V and 5 from J, leaving 20 bases between them. The CDR3 totals 16 residues. Germline values: CDR1 SGHVS, CDR2 FQNEAQ. The DNA of the CDR3 is TGTGCCAGCAGCTCCCCGATTAGAGAGGGGAGGGAGACCCAGTACTTC. It specifies CASSSPIREGRETQYF.